A selection of T cell receptor beta chains follows, all from one sample in a study of blood T cell repertoires in COVID-19. Measured with immunoSEQ multiplex PCR; TCRdb has only the in-frame clones, and not every one. Among some 70,000 clones, about 85% were seen once, and the ten largest hold roughly 13%. The sample was peripheral blood. The receptors stem from a man aged 45 to 65 with COVID-19, enrolled during active disease. Both conserved end residues are part of each CDR3. D genes are given only for firm matches. Clone size is given for some rows only: seen once, a few or many times, or a class if the clone is expanded.

cdr3_length j_call d_call clone_size v_call cdr3_nt cdr3_aa
16 TRBJ2-5 TRBD1 - TRBV24-1 TGTGCCACCAGTGATTCAACAGGGGTCAGGCAAGAGACCCAGTACTTC CATSDSTGVRQETQYF
16 TRBJ2-7 TRBD2 - TRBV13 TGTGCCAGCAGCTGGGCCAGCGGGAGGGATACCTACGAGCAGTACTTC CASSWASGRDTYEQYF
16 TRBJ1-1 TRBD1 many TRBV28 TGTGCCAGCAGTCTCCATCCCGGACAGGGGAACACTGAAGCTTTCTTT CASSLHPGQGNTEAFF
15 TRBJ2-1 TRBD2 - TRBV7-2 TGTGCCAGCAGCTTAGCGCTAACTAGCGGGAATGAGCAGTTCTTC CASSLALTSGNEQFF
14 TRBJ1-2 - - TRBV5-6 TGTGCCAGCAGCTTGGGTGCCAGGAACTATGGCTACACCTTC CASSLGARNYGYTF
14 TRBJ1-2 - - TRBV28 TGTGCCAGCTCCACCGGAGGGCGTAACTATGGCTACACCTTC CASSTGGRNYGYTF
11 TRBJ2-7 - - TRBV6-1 TGTGCCAGCAGTGATAGGGGTGAGCAGTACTTC CASSDRGEQYF
16 TRBJ2-1 TRBD2 - TRBV5-1 TGCGCCAGCAGCTTTTACCTAGCGGGAGCTTCTGATGAGCAGTTCTTC CASSFYLAGASDEQFF
14 TRBJ2-1 - - TRBV27 TGTGCCAGCAGTTCGCCGACAGGATGGAATGAGCAGTTCTTC CASSSPTGWNEQFF
15 TRBJ2-3 TRBD2 - TRBV5-4 TGTGCCAGCAGCTTGGATCTAGCGGCCACAGATACGCAGTATTTT CASSLDLAATDTQYF
12 TRBJ1-1 - - TRBV30 TGTGCCTGGATTCGGGTTAACACTGAAGCTTTCTTT CAWIRVNTEAFF
15 TRBJ2-1 - - TRBV7-8 TGTGCCAGCAGCTTAGGAGGGACAATTTACAATGAGCAGTTCTTC CASSLGGTIYNEQFF
17 TRBJ2-7 TRBD1 once TRBV7-3 TGTGCCAGCAGCCTAAATTCGGGGACAGGTCCAGTTCACGAGCAGTACTTC CASSLNSGTGPVHEQYF
15 TRBJ2-7 TRBD2 - TRBV6-5 TGTGCCAGCAGTTACGTTAGCGGGAGCATCAACGAGCAGTACTTC CASSYVSGSINEQYF
14 TRBJ2-1 TRBD2 - TRBV27 TGTGCCAGCAGTTATCTAGCGGGAGCGAGAGAGCAGTTCTTC CASSYLAGAREQFF
11 TRBJ1-1 - - TRBV11-2 TGTGCCAGCAGCATAGGACAGGAAGCTTTCTTT CASSIGQEAFF
14 TRBJ1-4 - - TRBV6-5 TGTGCCAGCAGTTACGGGCCTACAGAGGGAAAACTGTTTTTT CASSYGPTEGKLFF
13 TRBJ1-1 - - TRBV6-4 TGTGCCAGCAGGAGGGACAAGGGGACTGAAGCTTTCTTT CASRRDKGTEAFF
14 TRBJ1-1 - - TRBV5-1 TGCGCCAGCAGCTTGGCGGCAGGGAAATCTGAAGCTTTCTTT CASSLAAGKSEAFF
14 TRBJ1-2 - few TRBV5-1 TGCGCCAGCAGCTCGACAGCCGGAAACTATGGCTACACCTTC CASSSTAGNYGYTF
12 TRBJ2-7 - once TRBV7-9 TGTGCCAGCAGCTTAAGCGGAGGCGAGCAGTACTTC CASSLSGGEQYF
14 TRBJ2-7 - - TRBV7-9 TGTGCCAGCAGCCTCTCAGGGTCCGCTAACGAGCAGTACTTC CASSLSGSANEQYF
13 TRBJ1-4 - - TRBV12-3/TRBV12-4 TGTGCCAGCAGGGCATACACTAATGAAAAACTGTTTTTT CASRAYTNEKLFF
13 TRBJ2-7 TRBD1 - TRBV19 TGTGCCAGTAGCCAGGGACAGCCCCGCGAGCAGTACTTC CASSQGQPREQYF
12 TRBJ1-1 - - TRBV4-1 TGCGCCAGCAGTACTCAGGGCACTGAAGCTTTCTTT CASSTQGTEAFF
13 TRBJ1-1 - - TRBV12-3/TRBV12-4 TGTGCCAGCAGTACCCAGGAAGGCACTGAAGCTTTCTTT CASSTQEGTEAFF
17 TRBJ2-1 - - TRBV7-8 TGTGCCAGCAGCTTAGGGAGTACCGGGAAGGGCTACAATGAGCAGTTCTTC CASSLGSTGKGYNEQFF
16 TRBJ2-1 TRBD2 - TRBV14 TGTGCCAGCAGCCAAAGAGCGGGAAATGGCTACAATGAGCAGTTCTTC CASSQRAGNGYNEQFF
15 TRBJ2-2 - - TRBV19 TGTGCCAGTACTAATACCGGGTTCAACACCGGGGAGCTGTTTTTT CASTNTGFNTGELFF
17 TRBJ1-6 - - TRBV7-8 TGTGCCAGCAGCCCCTCGGAGCGTCACTCCTATAATTCACCCCTCCACTTT CASSPSERHSYNSPLHF
13 TRBJ2-1 - - TRBV7-7 TGTGCTAGCAGCTTCGGAGCGGGCAATGAGCAGTTCTTC CASSFGAGNEQFF
15 TRBJ2-5 TRBD2 - TRBV9 TGTGCCAGCGCCGGGGGGACTAGCGTCCAAGAGACCCAGTACTTC CASAGGTSVQETQYF
11 TRBJ2-1 - - TRBV29-1 TGCAGCGTTAAAACTGCCCATGAGCAGTTCTTC CSVKTAHEQFF
14 TRBJ2-7 - - TRBV10-1 TGCGCCAGCAGTCGGAGTGTCCTCTCCTACGAGCAGTACTTC CASSRSVLSYEQYF
15 TRBJ2-5 TRBD1 once TRBV15 TGTGCCACCAGCAGTTTTGGGACAGGGGCGGAGACCCAGTACTTC CATSSFGTGAETQYF
15 TRBJ2-7 TRBD1 - TRBV11-2 TGTGCCAGCAGCTTTCCCCCAGGGGGCACCTACGAGCAGTACTTC CASSFPPGGTYEQYF
13 TRBJ2-7 - - TRBV18 TGTGCCAGCTCACGGCAGGGGCTATACGAGCAGTACTTC CASSRQGLYEQYF
15 TRBJ2-7 TRBD2 few TRBV5-1 TGCGCCAGCAGCTTGGTAGCGGGAGGGCCCTACGAGCAGTACTTC CASSLVAGGPYEQYF
14 TRBJ1-2 TRBD1 - TRBV28 TGTGCCATCAAACAGGGGGGGGCTAACTATGGCTACACCTTC CAIKQGGANYGYTF
14 TRBJ1-1 - - TRBV14 TGTGCCAGCAGCCACAGGGGCGGGGGCACTGAAGCTTTCTTT CASSHRGGGTEAFF
15 TRBJ2-6 TRBD1 - TRBV11-3 TGTGCCAGCAGTTCGAGGGGGCCTGGGGCCAACGTCCTGACTTTC CASSSRGPGANVLTF
11 TRBJ2-7 - - TRBV20-1 TGCGGGGGGGGCAGCTTAGGAGAGCAGTACTTC CGGGSLGEQYF
14 TRBJ2-2 - - TRBV25-1 TGTGCCAGCAGTGAATTCGGAGACACCGGGGAGCTGTTTTTT CASSEFGDTGELFF
15 TRBJ1-1 - - TRBV4-2 TGTGCCAGCAGCCAAGAAGTCCAGGGATACACTGAAGCTTTCTTT CASSQEVQGYTEAFF